One and the same sample provided the 7 T cell receptor beta chains below, sequenced in a study of T cells in localized non-small cell lung cancer. Method: immunoSEQ multiplex PCR; TCRdb's copy keeps in-frame clones and lacks some. The sample yields around 50,000 clones, about nine tenths seen once. Specimen: peripheral blood, collected before any cancer treatment. These receptor sequences come from a male donor at least 60 years old with stage III squamous cell lung carcinoma.

The rearrangement joins TRBV7-3 to TRBJ2-2; 11 bases are a match to TRBD2. The CDR3 is made up of 19 amino acids. Germline assignment: CDR1 SGHTA and CDR2 FQGTGA. V was pared by 1 base and J by 4 bases, with 11 bases of the junction left unmatched. CDR3 residues: CASSLKPPSGRFRTGELFF. CDR3 DNA: TGTGCCAGCAGCTTAAAACCCCCTAGCGGGAGGTTCCGCACCGGGGAGCTGTTTTTT.

J is TRBJ2-3 and V is TRBV14; D is possibly TRBD1 (7 bases). Deletions cut 1 base from V and 10 bases from J, with 12 bases between. Germline CDR1 reads SGHDN; CDR2 reads FVKESK. The CDR3 sequence is 13 residues long. CDR3 loop: CASSQVGGTAQYF. The CDR3 DNA sequence: TGTGCCAGCAGCCAAGTAGGGGGGACAGCGCAGTATTTT.

This clone was recorded only once. The chain combines TRBV25-1 with TRBJ1-4; no reliable D call. This CDR3 has 14 amino acids. V lost 4 bases and J 1 base, leaving 7 bases between the germline ends. Looked up from germline, CDR1 is MGHDK and CDR2 is SYGVNS. The CDR3 loop reads CASSVSGTNEKLFF. The CDR3 DNA follows: TGTGCCAGCAGTGTATCGGGAACTAATGAAAAACTGTTTTTT.

The V and J genes are TRBV5-1 and TRBJ1-2, with 8 bases that match TRBD1. Germline CDR1 is SGHRS and CDR2 is YFSETQ. The CDR3 length is 14 residues. V trimming: 4 bases; J trimming: 1 base; junction bases outside the gene matches: 3. The CDR3 DNA reads TGCGCCAGCAGCCCGGACAGGGTTAACTATGGCTACACCTTC. As protein: CASSPDRVNYGYTF.

The gene calls are TRBV27 and TRBJ1-5; D is perhaps TRBD1 (5 bases). Trimming removed 9 bases at V and 0 bases at J, with 15 bases between. Germline CDR1 MNHEY, CDR2 SMNVEV (reference sequence). The CDR3 runs 15 residues. The CDR3, as DNA: TGTGCCAGTCCTGGGACGGGATATAGCAATCAGCCCCAGCATTTT. This sequence encodes CASPGTGYSNQPQHF.

The rearrangement links TRBV5-4 to TRBJ2-1; unclear D gene. V was clipped by 4 bases and J by 3 bases, with 11 bases between them. This CDR3 region has 14 residues. The germline gives CDR1 SGHNT, CDR2 YYREEE (reference sequence). CDR3 residues: CASSPRTVYNEQFF. The CDR3 bases are TGTGCCAGCAGCCCCCGGACGGTCTACAATGAGCAGTTCTTC.

This chain connects TRBV5-1 to TRBJ2-7, with D perhaps matching TRBD1 or TRBD2 (5 bases each). The CDR3 sequence is 11 residues long. The ends were cut back, 7 bases at V and 4 bases at J, with 9 bases in the middle. CDR1 and CDR2 from the germline V gene are SGHRS and YFSETQ. DNA for the CDR3: TGCGCCAGCTGGGACGGGTACGAGCAGTACTTC. This codes for CASWDGYEQYF. Full variable domain (rest looked up from reference TRBV5-1 and TRBJ2-7): KAGVTQTPRYLIKTRGQQVTLSCSPISGHRSVSWYQQTPGQGLQFLFEYFSETQRNKGNFPGRFSGRQFSNSRSEMNVSTLELGDSALYLCASWDGYEQYFGPGTRLTVT.